Included here is one TCR beta chain sequence, with context. Trimming took 5 bases from V and 10 from J; bases not matched to a gene: 6. The germline V gene has CDR1 MNHEY and CDR2 SVGEGT. The CDR3 has 12 residues. This record comes from a study of blood T cell repertoires in COVID-19. Profiling relied on immunoSEQ multiplex PCR, and the TCRdb table lists in-frame clones only, not all of them. This sample yields 120,000 to 150,000 clones, of which around 80% are seen a single time; less than 4.5% belongs to the top ten. The chain combines TRBV6-2 or TRBV6-3 with TRBJ1-2; 8 nucleotides line up with TRBD1. This TCR came from a man between 60 and 75 years old with acute or convalescent COVID-19. Sequencing was performed on peripheral blood. As DNA, the CDR3 is TGTGCCAGCAGTCTTGGACAGGGAAACTACACCTTC. Translated: CASSLGQGNYTF.